These 13 T cell receptor beta chains came from one sample sequenced in a study of OX40 agonist ivuxolimab in advanced cancers. The assay was immunoSEQ multiplex PCR, and TCRdb's table has in-frame clones only and misses some. Among around 63,000 clones listed, 80% to 90% were seen once. The sequenced sample was CD4+ or CD8+ T cells sorted from blood, obtained in a trial of the OX40 agonist ivuxolimab. These receptors were obtained from an adult with an advanced solid tumor such as melanoma, head and neck, liver or kidney cancer.

This chain links TRBV5-6 with TRBJ2-1; TRBD2 matches at 15 bases. There are 18 residues in the CDR3. V gave up 5 bases and J gave up 1 base; unmatched junction bases: 7. In germline, CDR1 is SGHDT, CDR2 YYEEEE. The CDR3 nucleotides read TGTGCCAGCAGTTGGACTAGCGGGGGGGCAAGGTCCTACAATGAGCAGTTCTTC. Translated, it gives CASSWTSGGARSYNEQFF.

This chain connects TRBV11-3 to TRBJ1-1; 7 bases are shared with TRBD1. The CDR3 has 15 residues. J gave up 4 bases and V 5 bases, and 10 bases lay outside the gene matches. Germline CDR1 and CDR2: SGHNT and YENEEA. The CDR3 DNA sequence: TGTGCCAGCAGCCTTACCGGGACAGCGGCCACTGAAGCTTTCTTT. Protein product: CASSLTGTAATEAFF.

The V and J genes are TRBV10-3 and TRBJ2-3; 11 bases are a match to TRBD2. The germline gives CDR1 ENHRY, CDR2 SYGVKD. The CDR3 runs 16 residues. The J segment lost 2 bases and the V segment lost 2 bases, leaving 3 bases of the junction unmatched. As DNA, the CDR3 is TGTGCCATCAGTGAGGCTAGCGGGGGGTACACAGATACGCAGTATTTT. Translating gives CAISEASGGYTDTQYF.

The V call is TRBV29-1, the J call TRBJ2-1; TRBD2 agrees at 8 bases. The CDR3 has 16 amino acids. The germline gives CDR1 SQVTM, CDR2 ANQGSEA. Trimming removed 3 bases from V and 0 bases from J; junction bases left unmatched: 7. CDR3 loop: CSVDRGSGISYNEQFF. The DNA of the CDR3 is TGCAGCGTTGACAGGGGTAGCGGGATCTCCTACAATGAGCAGTTCTTC.

CDR3 DNA sequence: TGTGCCAGCCTTAACCGACAGAGCAATCAGCCCCAGCATTTT. The encoded protein is CASLNRQSNQPQHF. The chain is built from TRBV19 and TRBJ1-5; D possibly corresponds to TRBD1 (5 bases). Germline CDR1 LNHDA, CDR2 SQIVND (reference sequence). The CDR3 covers 14 residues. V gave up 9 bases and J gave up 1 base, with 13 bases separating them.

The rearrangement joins TRBV27 to TRBJ2-6; no clear D gene. This CDR3 region has 13 residues. Between the trimmed V and J ends, which lost 4 bases and 4 bases, there was a span of 5 bases. Per germline, CDR1 MNHEY and CDR2 SMNVEV (reference sequence). CDR3: CASSSRGANVLTF. CDR3 bases: TGTGCCAGCAGTTCGCGGGGGGCCAACGTCCTGACTTTC. The full variable domain, its missing parts supplied by reference TRBV27 and TRBJ2-6, is EAQVTQNPRYLITVTGKKLTVTCSQNMNHEYMSWYRQDPGLGLRQIYYSMNVEVTDKGDVPEGYKVSRKEKRNFPLILESPSPNQTSLYFCASSSRGANVLTFGAGSRLTVL.

This rearrangement joins TRBV6-5 to TRBJ1-2; no firm D call. The V gene's germline CDR1 is MNHEY and CDR2 SVGAGI. The CDR3 has 13 amino acids. Between the trimmed V and J ends, which lost 5 bases and 4 bases, there was a span of 11 bases. The CDR3 reads CASSPDGPYGYTF. CDR3 in DNA: TGTGCCAGCAGTCCCGATGGACCCTATGGCTACACCTTC.

V gene TRBV5-1 combines with J gene TRBJ2-7, with 12 bases identical to TRBD2. The CDR3 contains 17 residues. The trim removed 1 base at V and 4 bases at J, leaving 9 bases unmatched. Germline-derived CDR1 and CDR2 are SGHRS and YFSETQ. The CDR3 DNA reads TGCGCCAGCAGCTTGCCACGACTAGCGGGAGAAGAGTACGAGCAGTACTTC. This encodes CASSLPRLAGEEYEQYF.

The J gene is TRBJ1-2, the V gene TRBV7-9, with D possibly being TRBD1 (5 bases). Germline V CDR1 and CDR2: SEHNR, FQNEAQ (reference sequence). This CDR3 has 13 residues. The V end was cut by 3 bases, the J end by 7 bases, with 12 bases between. The DNA for the CDR3 is TGTGCCAGCAGCTTGGGGGGAATCTCTGGCTACACCTTC. The encoded protein is CASSLGGISGYTF.

The chain is built from TRBV6-5 and TRBJ2-1; 8 nucleotides match TRBD1. Per the germline V gene, CDR1 is MNHEY and CDR2 is SVGAGI. The V and J ends lost 8 bases and 15 bases, in that order; junction bases with no gene match: 15. There are 13 residues in the CDR3. CDR3 residues: CASSYPGAGGLFF. In nucleotides, the CDR3 is TGTGCCAGCTCCTACCCGGGGGCAGGGGGCCTGTTCTTC.

This clone was counted a single time. The genes are TRBV6-1 and TRBJ1-4; the D gene is possibly TRBD1 (5 bases). Trimming pared 8 bases from V and 4 bases from J, leaving 11 bases between. There are 13 residues in the CDR3. Germline loops: CDR1 MNHNS, CDR2 SASEGT. Written as DNA, the CDR3 is TGTGCCAGCCAAGCAGGGAGTAATGAAAAACTGTTTTTT. It yields the protein CASQAGSNEKLFF.

This chain links TRBV15 with TRBJ2-7, with D perhaps TRBD1 (6 bases). Germline values: CDR1 LNHNV, CDR2 YYDKDF (reference sequence). The CDR3 has 12 residues. The V end lost 3 bases, the J end lost 5 bases, and 8 bases lay between the germline ends. The CDR3 sequence: CATSRKGDEQYF. The CDR3 nucleotides read TGTGCCACCAGCAGGAAGGGGGACGAGCAGTACTTC.

This chain joins TRBV11-2 and TRBJ1-4, with D uncertain. Germline CDR1 reads SGHAT; CDR2 reads FQNNGV. This CDR3 has 15 amino acids. V was cut by 1 base and J by 8 bases, with 14 bases left in between. CDR3: CASSLGSAGFEKLFF. The CDR3 region has the DNA TGTGCCAGCAGCTTAGGGTCAGCCGGCTTCGAAAAACTGTTTTTT.